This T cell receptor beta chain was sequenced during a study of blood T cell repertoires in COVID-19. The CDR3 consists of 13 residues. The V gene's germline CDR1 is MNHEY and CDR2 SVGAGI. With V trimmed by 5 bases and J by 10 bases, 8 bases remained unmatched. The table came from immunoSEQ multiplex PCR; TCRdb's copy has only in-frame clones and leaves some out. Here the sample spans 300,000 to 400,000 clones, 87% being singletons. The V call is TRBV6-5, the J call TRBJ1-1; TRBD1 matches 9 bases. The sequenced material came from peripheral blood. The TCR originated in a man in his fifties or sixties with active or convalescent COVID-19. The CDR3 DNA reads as TGTGCCAGCAGTCAGGGCACAGGGGGCGCAGCTTTCTTT. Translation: CASSQGTGGAAFF.